Below, 21 T cell receptor beta chains from the same sample are listed, as sequenced in a study of cytomegalovirus exposure and HLA in healthy donors. PCR primers comprised 60 Vbeta and 13 Jbeta primers. Repertoires were generated with immunoSEQ multiplex PCR, while TCRdb's copy carries only in-frame clones and drops some. Of 60,000 or so clones in the sample, approximately 71% are singletons; the top ten hold about 23%. The specimen sequenced was PBMCs. Receptors originate from a man aged 45-65 years in good health and CMV-seropositive.

The chain is built from TRBV5-6 and TRBJ1-5; TRBD1 matches 7 bases. V shed 1 base and J 5 bases; nucleotides not matched to a gene: 3. This CDR3 is built from 14 residues. The germline CDR1 and CDR2 sequences are SGHDT and YYEEEE. This chain's CDR3 is CASSLRGRDQPQHF. In DNA form, the CDR3 reads TGTGCCAGCAGCTTGAGGGGGCGCGATCAGCCCCAGCATTTT. The complete variable domain, with remaining parts taken from reference TRBV5-6 and TRBJ1-5, reads DAGVTQSPTHLIKTRGQQVTLRCSPKSGHDTVSWYQQALGQGPQFIFQYYEEEERQRGNFPDRFSGHQFPNYSSELNVNALLLGDSALYLCASSLRGRDQPQHFGDGTRLSIL.

The chain employs TRBV19 and TRBJ2-6; no firm D call. Between the trimmed V and J ends, which lost 5 bases and 0 bases, there was a span of 11 bases. Germline CDR1 and CDR2: LNHDA and SQIVND (reference sequence). This CDR3 has 16 amino acids. CDR3 in DNA: TGTGCCAGTAGTGTGGCAGCTAGCTCTGGGGCCAACGTCCTGACTTTC. It specifies CASSVAASSGANVLTF.

V usage is TRBV30 and J usage is TRBJ1-2; D gene unclear. CDR1 and CDR2 (germline): GTSNPN, SVGIG (reference sequence). This CDR3 region has 14 residues. Trimming took off 5 bases at V and 0 bases at J, with 13 bases between the two ends. CDR3 loop: CAWLQLGPNYGYTF. In DNA form, the CDR3 reads TGTGCCTGGTTACAGTTGGGCCCTAACTATGGCTACACCTTC.

The chain carries TRBV28 and TRBJ1-5, with a possible D match to TRBD1 (5 bases). The CDR3 covers 14 residues. In germline, CDR1 is MDHEN, CDR2 SYDVKM. V gave up 2 bases and J gave up 4 bases, with 9 bases separating them. The CDR3 protein is CASSLESGNQPQHF. The DNA for the CDR3 is TGTGCCAGCAGTTTAGAATCAGGGAATCAGCCCCAGCATTTT.

The chain carries TRBV5-1 and TRBJ1-2, with 7 bases identical to TRBD1. J lost 2 bases, V lost 4 bases, and 8 bases had no gene match. Germline assignment: CDR1 SGHRS and CDR2 YFSETQ. This CDR3 spans 15 amino acids. This chain's CDR3 is CASSPVTGPNYGYTF. The CDR3 DNA reads TGCGCCAGCAGCCCGGTGACAGGGCCGAACTATGGCTACACCTTC.

The chain employs TRBV7-8 and TRBJ1-5; perhaps TRBD1 as D (5 bases). Germline V gene data show CDR1 as SGHVS and CDR2 as FQNEAQ. V lost 4 bases and J 0 bases, leaving 10 bases between the germline ends. The CDR3 sequence is 15 residues long. DNA of the CDR3: TGTGCCAGCAGCTGGACATCTTATAGCAATCAGCCCCAGCATTTT. This codes for CASSWTSYSNQPQHF.

Only a few counts were recorded for this clone. V gene TRBV27 combines with J gene TRBJ2-3; no firm D call. The germline V gene encodes CDR1 MNHEY and CDR2 SMNVEV (reference sequence). The CDR3 covers 12 residues. V was pared by 6 bases and J by 0 bases, with 4 bases between. The CDR3 sequence is CASSPSTDTQYF. The CDR3 DNA follows: TGTGCCAGCAGCCCAAGCACAGATACGCAGTATTTT.

The CDR3 is CASSIAGANTEAFF. CDR3 coding DNA: TGTGCCAGTAGTATAGCAGGGGCCAACACTGAAGCTTTCTTT. This rearrangement joins TRBV19 to TRBJ1-1; maybe TRBD1 (6 bases). The CDR3 loop spans 14 amino acids. Trimming removed 1 base at V and 2 bases at J, with 8 bases between. Germline V lookup: CDR1 LNHDA, CDR2 SQIVND (reference sequence).

V gene TRBV6-5 combines with J gene TRBJ2-5, with TRBD2 identical over 9 bases. In germline, CDR1 is MNHEY, CDR2 SVGAGI. The J segment lost 2 bases and the V segment lost 0 bases, leaving 4 bases of the junction unmatched. This CDR3 region has 16 residues. CDR3 sequence reads: CASSYSGGRDQETQYF. The CDR3 nucleotides are TGTGCCAGCAGTTACTCGGGCGGGAGGGATCAAGAGACCCAGTACTTC.

This clone was observed a few times. The chain links TRBV29-1 to TRBJ2-1, with D possibly matching TRBD2 (6 bases). In germline, CDR1 is SQVTM, CDR2 ANQGSEA. The CDR3 totals 15 residues. V was clipped by 6 bases and J by 1 base, with 16 bases between them. As DNA, the CDR3 is TGCAGCGTACCCCAGGGAGGATTATCCTACAATGAGCAGTTCTTC. Protein sequence: CSVPQGGLSYNEQFF.

This sequence joins TRBV6-5 and TRBJ1-1; D not certain. Germline V gives CDR1 MNHEY, CDR2 SVGAGI. The CDR3 is 14 amino acids. V lost 0 bases, J lost 1 base, and 6 bases lay in between. This CDR3 reads CASSYSGKNTEAFF. CDR3 DNA: TGTGCCAGCAGTTACTCGGGCAAGAACACTGAAGCTTTCTTT.

This clone has only one observation. The chain recombines TRBV19 with TRBJ2-7; possible D gene TRBD2, 7 bases. Germline V gene sequence: CDR1 LNHDA, CDR2 SQIVND (reference sequence). The CDR3 is 20 amino acids. Trimming pared 3 bases from V and 1 base from J, leaving 28 bases between. The CDR3 sequence: CASSIIRGGGLGHMSYEQYF. The CDR3 DNA reads as TGTGCCAGTAGTATCATTCGCGGCGGGGGATTGGGACATATGTCCTACGAGCAGTACTTC. Using reference TRBV19 and TRBJ2-7 for the parts outside the CDR3, the full variable domain is DGGITQSPKYLFRKEGQNVTLSCEQNLNHDAMYWYRQDPGQGLRLIYYSQIVNDFQKGDIAEGYSVSREKKESFPLTVTSAQKNPTAFYLCASSIIRGGGLGHMSYEQYFGPGTRLTVT.

This clone turned up a few times. The chain couples TRBV10-3 to TRBJ2-3; possible D gene TRBD2, 5 bases. Per germline, CDR1 ENHRY and CDR2 SYGVKD. CDR3 length: 14 residues. Trimming cost V 3 bases and J 2 bases, with 9 bases left between them. This CDR3 reads CAISDRSDTDTQYF. The CDR3 DNA reads TGTGCCATCAGTGATCGTAGCGACACAGATACGCAGTATTTT.

This chain uses TRBV27 with TRBJ1-2; 9 nucleotides line up with TRBD1. V dropped 2 bases and J dropped 3; count of bases not matched to a gene: 10. CDR1 is MNHEY, CDR2 SMNVEV, per germline (reference sequence). CDR3 length: 17 amino acids. Here the CDR3 DNA reads TGTGCCAGCAGTTTAAAGGGACAGGGTTTCCCGGACTATGGCTACACCTTC. Translated, it gives CASSLKGQGFPDYGYTF.

This rearrangement joins TRBV27 to TRBJ2-7; 7 bases line up with TRBD2. V dropped 2 bases and J dropped 5; count of bases not matched to a gene: 3. Germline assignment: CDR1 MNHEY and CDR2 SMNVEV (reference sequence). This CDR3 region has 13 residues. CDR3 nucleotides: TGTGCCAGCAGTTTAAGGGAGGGAAACGAGCAGTACTTC. Protein product: CASSLREGNEQYF.

The rearrangement uses TRBV7-7 and TRBJ2-7; 10 nucleotides match TRBD1. V was pared by 5 bases and J by 3 bases, with 4 bases of the junction left unmatched. Germline CDR1 SSHAT, CDR2 FNYEAQ (reference sequence). There are 14 residues in the CDR3. CDR3 sequence: CASSKDRGGYEQYF. The CDR3 coding sequence is TGTGCCAGCAGCAAGGACAGGGGGGGCTACGAGCAGTACTTC.

The chain couples TRBV28 to TRBJ2-7, with 8 bases lining up with TRBD1. Germline CDR1 and CDR2: MDHEN and SYDVKM. The CDR3 sequence is 14 residues long. The J segment lost 0 bases and the V segment lost 7 bases, leaving 5 bases of the junction unmatched. The CDR3 bases are TGTGCCAGCAAAAAAGGGACAGGCTCCTACGAGCAGTACTTC. Translated, it gives CASKKGTGSYEQYF.

CDR3 sequence (DNA): TGCGCCAGCAGCTTGGGACAGGGGTTAGCCTACGAGCAGTACTTC. Residues: CASSLGQGLAYEQYF. The chain uses TRBV5-1 and TRBJ2-7, with 8 bases identical to TRBD1. From germline, CDR1 is SGHRS and CDR2 YFSETQ. This CDR3 is 15 amino acids long. V dropped 0 bases and J dropped 2; count of bases not matched to a gene: 4.

This chain uses TRBV28 with TRBJ1-4, with TRBD1 matching over 10 bases. The length of the CDR3 is 15 residues. Germline V gene lookup returns CDR1 MDHEN and CDR2 SYDVKM. After removal of 6 bases from V and 7 bases from J, the junction contained 8 bases not matched to a gene. The CDR3 DNA sequence: TGTGCCAGCAGAGACAGGGGGCAGCGATCTGAAAAACTGTTTTTT. Protein: CASRDRGQRSEKLFF.

V and J are TRBV27 and TRBJ2-7; 10 bases are a match to TRBD2. V dropped 3 bases and J dropped 4; count of bases not matched to a gene: 9. The CDR3 runs to 16 residues. Germline assignment: CDR1 MNHEY and CDR2 SMNVEV (reference sequence). CDR3 DNA: TGTGCCAGCAGTTTGAAGGGGCTAGCGGGAGTATACGAGCAGTACTTC. It specifies CASSLKGLAGVYEQYF.

The chain recombines TRBV6-1 with TRBJ2-7, with unresolved D. The germline gives CDR1 MNHNS, CDR2 SASEGT. This CDR3 has 13 residues. Trimming took off 6 bases at V and 2 bases at J, with 11 bases between the two ends. CDR3 sequence: CASRGTLTYEQYF. CDR3 in DNA: TGTGCCAGCAGGGGCACTTTAACCTACGAGCAGTACTTC.